This passage covers 6 T cell receptor beta chains from one sample sequenced in a study of Graves' ophthalmopathy and Graves' hyperthyroidism. Investigators amplified TCR beta CDR3 regions from RNA transcripts. An opening RT-PCR round employed HTBI primers and preceded a second-round multiplex PCR. Using its own MiXCR run on the multiplex PCR reads, TCRdb lists one record per CDR3 protein. Counted here are about 370,000 distinct CDR3 sequences, about 18% occurring once; the ten biggest clones make up 2.4%. The specimen sequenced was peripheral blood. The source is an adult woman with stable Graves' hyperthyroidism.

This clonotype was picked up many times. The chain couples TRBV12-3 or TRBV12-4 to TRBJ2-2; no firm D call. The CDR3 contains 12 residues. Trimming left V 5 bases short and J 7 bases short, with 8 bases between. This chain's CDR3 is CASSTSNGELFF. CDR3 nucleotide sequence: TGTGCCAGCAGTACCAGTAACGGGGAGCTGTTTTTT.

There are many counts of this clonotype. This chain connects TRBV7-2 to TRBJ2-7, with 8 positions matching TRBD2. J gave up 2 bases and V 5 bases, and 8 bases lay outside the gene matches. The CDR3 runs to 15 residues. Germline V gene lookup returns CDR1 SGHTA and CDR2 FQGNSA. This chain's CDR3 is CASSRERGLAYEQYF. CDR3 in DNA: TGTGCCAGCAGCCGAGAGCGGGGACTAGCCTACGAGCAGTACTTC.

This clonotype was recorded many times. The V gene is TRBV12-5, the J gene TRBJ1-6; D is unclear. The CDR3 contains 13 residues. CDR1 is LGHNT, CDR2 FRNRAP, per germline. Deletions cut 6 bases from V and 9 bases from J, with 12 bases between. The CDR3 bases are TGTGCTAGTGGCCGAATTATGGGTTCACCCCTCCACTTT. Translation: CASGRIMGSPLHF.

This clonotype appeared many times. This chain uses TRBV7-9 with TRBJ2-7; D possibly matches TRBD1 or TRBD2 (5 bases each). Germline V gene sequence: CDR1 SEHNR, CDR2 FQNEAQ (reference sequence). The CDR3 has 15 residues. Trimming stripped 5 bases from V and 7 bases from J, with 21 bases between. The CDR3 coding sequence is TGTGCCAGCAGCCTCCGGGGAGAGGGGAGTACTGAGCAGTACTTC. It codes for CASSLRGEGSTEQYF.

This clonotype was seen many times. The chain has TRBV6-1 and TRBJ2-7; D may match TRBD1 or TRBD2 (6 bases each). Germline CDR1 is MNHNS and CDR2 is SASEGT. The CDR3 consists of 15 residues. The V end lost 7 bases, the J end lost 2 bases, and 18 bases lay between the germline ends. This CDR3 reads CASTALGGGPYEQYF. CDR3 nucleotides: TGTGCCAGCACTGCGCTCGGTGGGGGGCCCTACGAGCAGTACTTC.

This clonotype was picked up many times. The chain links TRBV7-2 to TRBJ2-7, with D possibly matching TRBD2 (6 bases). CDR1 and CDR2 (germline): SGHTA, FQGNSA. Deletions cut 5 bases from V and 3 bases from J, with 17 bases between. The CDR3 totals 15 residues. Written as DNA, the CDR3 is TGTGCCAGCAGCCAAGCGGGCCTAGGACTCTACGAGCAGTACTTC. Amino acid sequence: CASSQAGLGLYEQYF.